This TCR beta chain originates from a study of blood T cells in healthy people across ages. Overall study context: The capture of about one barcoded beta molecule per two T cells was achieved by template switching.

With a J-beta primer mix and a sample-barcoded 5' primer, a second PCR ran about 7 to 12 cycles. TCRdb recomputed calls from the 5' RACE reads with MiXCR, one row per CDR3 protein. This table holds roughly 800,000 distinct CDR3 sequences, roughly 25% found once. The study, taken as a whole, reports: In older individuals, TCR beta diversity per million T cells was lower, falling roughly linearly with age.

Note on this clonotype: Its antigen is not known.

This sample was also put to use in a study of T cells of mothers and their children. As reported in that work: Related mother-child pairs showed slightly higher but non-significant overlap than unrelated pairs.

Source material: blood. This TCR derives from a boy younger than 18 in good health.

CDR3 DNA sequence: TGTGCCAGCTCACCACCCCCAGGGTTCTATGGCTACACCTTC. Protein sequence: CASSPPPGFYGYTF. This chain joins TRBV18 and TRBJ1-2; D is perhaps TRBD1 (5 bases). Germline values: CDR1 KGHSH, CDR2 LQKENI. Trimming removed 0 bases at V and 4 bases at J, with 9 bases between. The CDR3 runs to 14 residues.